Below, 17 T cell receptor beta chains from the same sample are listed, as sequenced in a study of metastatic and nonmetastatic thyroid tumors. Via MiXCR, TCRdb re-called the PCR reads. The table includes about 16,000 clones, under 30% detected once. No patient received treatment before thyroid surgery. The sample was adjacent normal tissue. These receptors were obtained from a female donor with papillary thyroid cancer or a benign thyroid nodule (not recorded which). Some clones in this sample may be carry-over from other donors' samples.

The chain recombines TRBV7-8 with TRBJ1-1; D possibly corresponds to TRBD1 (5 bases). Per germline, CDR1 SGHVS and CDR2 FQNEAQ. V lost 5 bases and J lost 7, with 14 bases in between. The CDR3 is 13 amino acids. CDR3 nucleotides: TGTGCCAGCAGCAAGGACATCGGGGTTGAAGCTTTCTTT. Protein product: CASSKDIGVEAFF.

In its sample, this clone ranks as medium-sized. The V and J genes are TRBV18 and TRBJ1-1, with D perhaps matching TRBD1 (6 bases). The CDR3 contains 14 residues. Trimming took 2 bases from V and 3 from J, leaving 10 bases between them. The germline V gene has CDR1 KGHSH and CDR2 LQKENI. DNA for the CDR3: TGTGCCAGCTCACCAACAGGGATATACACTGAAGCTTTCTTT. This sequence encodes CASSPTGIYTEAFF.

The V call is TRBV5-1, the J call TRBJ2-7; 12 bases agree with TRBD1. Trimming removed 6 bases from V and 5 bases from J; junction bases left unmatched: 3. The CDR3 runs 13 residues. Germline lookup yields CDR1 SGHRS and CDR2 YFSETQ. The CDR3 nucleotides read TGCGCCAGCAAAGGGACAGGGGGCGACGAGCAGTACTTC. Its protein product is CASKGTGGDEQYF. The whole variable domain, filled in from reference TRBV5-1 and TRBJ2-7, reads KAGVTQTPRYLIKTRGQQVTLSCSPISGHRSVSWYQQTPGQGLQFLFEYFSETQRNKGNFPGRFSGRQFSNSRSEMNVSTLELGDSALYLCASKGTGGDEQYFGPGTRLTVT.

The V and J genes are TRBV2 and TRBJ2-1; D is possibly TRBD1 (6 bases). Trimming removed 4 bases at V and 8 bases at J, with 12 bases between. CDR1 is SNHLY, CDR2 FYNNEI, per germline. The CDR3 loop spans 13 amino acids. In DNA, the CDR3 is TGTGCCAGCAGTGCCGGACAGTTCGATGAGCAGTTCTTC. Its protein product is CASSAGQFDEQFF.

As to this clone: Distinct nucleotide sequences in the sample also encode this CDR3. This chain joins TRBV5-1 and TRBJ2-7; TRBD2 is a possible D gene (6 bases). V lost 0 bases and J lost 5, with 9 bases in between. CDR3 length: 13 amino acids. Germline CDR1 is SGHRS and CDR2 is YFSETQ. CDR3 loop: CASSLEGGDEQYF. The CDR3 nucleotides read TGCGCCAGCAGCTTGGAGGGCGGGGACGAGCAGTACTTC.

This clone was counted between two and nine times. This chain connects TRBV12-3 or TRBV12-4 to TRBJ2-2; D ambiguous. This CDR3 is built from 13 residues. V was clipped by 6 bases and J by 5 bases, with 10 bases between them. This CDR3 is CASSFTRTGELFF. In DNA, the CDR3 is TGTGCCAGCAGCTTCACGAGGACCGGGGAGCTGTTTTTT.

This clone has a handful of counts. The V gene is TRBV20-1, the J gene TRBJ2-7, with D perhaps matching TRBD1 (6 bases). The V and J ends lost 6 bases and 5 bases respectively, with 14 bases between them. This CDR3 has 12 amino acids. Germline lookup yields CDR1 DFQATT and CDR2 SNEGSKA (reference sequence). CDR3 DNA sequence: TGCAGTGCGACCCGGGACACCAACGAGCAGTACTTC. It translates to CSATRDTNEQYF.

The J gene is TRBJ2-5, the V gene TRBV11-3; TRBD1 aligns across 8 bases. This CDR3 contains 14 residues. Germline CDR1 is SGHNT and CDR2 is YENEEA. V shed 3 bases, J shed 6 bases, and the junction held 6 bases outside the gene matches. CDR3: CASSFRTGFQTQYF. The CDR3 DNA reads TGTGCCAGCAGCTTTAGGACAGGGTTTCAGACCCAGTACTTC.

This clone was counted between two and nine times. The gene calls are TRBV2 and TRBJ2-1, with TRBD2 matching over 11 bases. The CDR3 totals 15 residues. V lost 6 bases and J lost 6; bases outside the gene matches: 7. The germline V gene has CDR1 SNHLY and CDR2 FYNNEI. CDR3 in amino acids: CASSLTSGRSNEQFF. The CDR3 coding sequence is TGTGCCAGCAGCCTTACTAGCGGGAGATCCAATGAGCAGTTCTTC.

This clone has more than one count but fewer than ten. In nucleotides, the CDR3 is TGTGCCAGCAGTTTTGGTTCAGGGATGGGTGGCTACACCTTC. Its translation is CASSFGSGMGGYTF. The chain has TRBV12-3 or TRBV12-4 and TRBJ1-2; possible D gene TRBD1, 5 bases. With 3 bases removed from V and 7 bases from J, the gap between germline ends came to 15 bases. CDR3 length equals 14 residues.

V and J are TRBV6-5 and TRBJ1-2; TRBD1 is a possible D gene (5 bases). V lost 2 bases to trimming and J lost 8 bases, with 12 bases between them. The CDR3 spans 13 residues. CDR1 is MNHEY and CDR2 is SVGAGI in the germline V gene. CDR3 in DNA: TGTGCCAGCAGTTACGGGCAGGGTGGCGGCTACACCTTC. This sequence encodes CASSYGQGGGYTF.

This chain joins TRBV12-3 or TRBV12-4 and TRBJ1-2; D perhaps matches TRBD1 (6 bases). The CDR3 has 14 amino acids. V gave up 2 bases and J gave up 5 bases, with 12 bases separating them. Written as DNA, the CDR3 is TGTGCCAGCAGTTTATGGGGGGCGCGGTATGGCTACACCTTC. It specifies CASSLWGARYGYTF.

By sample share, this clone is large. The CDR3, as DNA: TGCGCCAGCAGCCTTAATCTAGCGGGGTACACCGGGGAGCTGTTTTTT. This codes for CASSLNLAGYTGELFF. V usage is TRBV5-1 and J usage is TRBJ2-2; 9 bases are shared with TRBD2. The CDR3 runs to 16 residues. CDR1 SGHRS and CDR2 YFSETQ come from the germline V gene. The V and J ends lost 4 bases and 3 bases, in that order; junction bases with no gene match: 7.

This clone was counted a few times. The rearrangement links TRBV28 to TRBJ1-2, with D possibly being TRBD1 (5 bases). With 3 bases removed from V and 0 bases from J, the gap between germline ends came to 11 bases. The CDR3 spans 15 residues. Germline V gene lookup returns CDR1 MDHEN and CDR2 SYDVKM. In DNA form, the CDR3 reads TGTGCCAGCAGTTTTTTGGACATCTCTAACTATGGCTACACCTTC. Its protein product is CASSFLDISNYGYTF.

There are a few counts of this clone. The chain has TRBV29-1 and TRBJ2-3; 9 nucleotides align to TRBD2. V lost 6 bases and J lost 7; bases outside the gene matches: 14. Germline CDR1 reads SQVTM; CDR2 reads ANQGSEA. The length of the CDR3 is 15 residues. The CDR3 bases are TGCAGCGTAGGGTGGCGGGAGGGAGCTGGATATACGCAGTATTTT. Translated: CSVGWREGAGYTQYF.

This chain joins TRBV20-1 and TRBJ2-7; unclear D gene. Germline values: CDR1 DFQATT, CDR2 SNEGSKA (reference sequence). The CDR3 runs 13 residues. The CDR3 DNA is TGCAGCGGGTACAGACCGAGCTCCTACGAGCAGTACTTC. Encoded protein: CSGYRPSSYEQYF.

The chain employs TRBV6-1 and TRBJ2-3; 15 positions agree with TRBD2. Germline CDR1 is MNHNS and CDR2 is SASEGT. The CDR3 has 15 amino acids. The trim removed 8 bases at V and 6 bases at J, leaving 6 bases unmatched. CDR3 loop: CASGGLAGGRDTQYF. CDR3 nucleotide sequence: TGTGCCAGCGGGGGACTAGCGGGGGGTAGGGATACGCAGTATTTT.